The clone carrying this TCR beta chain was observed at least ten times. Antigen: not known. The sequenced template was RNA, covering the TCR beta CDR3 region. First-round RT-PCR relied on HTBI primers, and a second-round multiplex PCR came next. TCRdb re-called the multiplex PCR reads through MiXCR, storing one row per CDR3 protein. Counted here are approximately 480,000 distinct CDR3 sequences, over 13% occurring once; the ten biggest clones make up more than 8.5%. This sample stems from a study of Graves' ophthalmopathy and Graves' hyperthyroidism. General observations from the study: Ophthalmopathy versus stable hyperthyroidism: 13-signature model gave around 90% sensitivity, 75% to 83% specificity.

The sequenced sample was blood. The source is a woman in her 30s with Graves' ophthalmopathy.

The CDR3 loop is CASSSSGGYTGELFF. The CDR3 DNA reads TGTGCCAGCAGTTCGTCCGGTGGGTACACCGGGGAGCTGTTTTTT. The chain employs TRBV28 and TRBJ2-2; no reliable D call. Germline CDR1 and CDR2: MDHEN and SYDVKM. This CDR3 has 15 amino acids. V was clipped by 4 bases and J by 3 bases, with 12 bases between them.